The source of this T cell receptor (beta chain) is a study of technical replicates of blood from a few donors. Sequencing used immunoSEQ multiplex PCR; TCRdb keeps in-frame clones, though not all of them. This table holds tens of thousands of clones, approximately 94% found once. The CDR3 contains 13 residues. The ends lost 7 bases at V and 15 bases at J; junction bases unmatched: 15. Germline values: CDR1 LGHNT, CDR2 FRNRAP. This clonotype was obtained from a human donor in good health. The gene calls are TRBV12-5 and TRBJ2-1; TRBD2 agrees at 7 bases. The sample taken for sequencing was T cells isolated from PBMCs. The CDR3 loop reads CASVEGLSLLPFF. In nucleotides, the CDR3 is TGTGCTAGTGTCGAGGGACTATCCCTGCTTCCGTTCTTC.